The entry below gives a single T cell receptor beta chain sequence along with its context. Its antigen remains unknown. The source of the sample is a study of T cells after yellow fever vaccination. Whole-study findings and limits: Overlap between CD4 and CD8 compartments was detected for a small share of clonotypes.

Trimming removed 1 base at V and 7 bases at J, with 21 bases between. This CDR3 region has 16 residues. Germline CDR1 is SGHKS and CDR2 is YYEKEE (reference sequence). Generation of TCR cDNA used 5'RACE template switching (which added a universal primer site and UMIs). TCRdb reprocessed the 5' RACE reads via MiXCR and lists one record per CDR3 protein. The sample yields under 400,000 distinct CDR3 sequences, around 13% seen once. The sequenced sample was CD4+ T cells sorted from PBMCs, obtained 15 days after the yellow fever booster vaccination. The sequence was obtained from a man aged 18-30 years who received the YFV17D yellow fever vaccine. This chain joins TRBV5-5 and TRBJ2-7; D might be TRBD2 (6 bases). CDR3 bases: TGTGCCAGCAGCTTGAGGTTCGGGGGATCCCCTGGGGAGCAGTACTTC. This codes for CASSLRFGGSPGEQYF.